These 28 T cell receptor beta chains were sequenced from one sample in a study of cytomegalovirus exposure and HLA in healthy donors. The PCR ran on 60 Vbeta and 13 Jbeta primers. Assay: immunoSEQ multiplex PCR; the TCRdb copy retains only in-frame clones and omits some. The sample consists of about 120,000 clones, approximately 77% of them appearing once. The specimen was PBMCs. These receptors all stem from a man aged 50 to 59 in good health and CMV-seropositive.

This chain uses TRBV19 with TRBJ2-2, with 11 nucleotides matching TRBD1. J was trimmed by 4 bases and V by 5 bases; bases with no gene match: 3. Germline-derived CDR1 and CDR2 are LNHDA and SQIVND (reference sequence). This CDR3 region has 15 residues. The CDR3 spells CASSLGQGGTGELFF. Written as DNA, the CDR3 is TGTGCCAGTAGTTTGGGACAGGGGGGCACCGGGGAGCTGTTTTTT.

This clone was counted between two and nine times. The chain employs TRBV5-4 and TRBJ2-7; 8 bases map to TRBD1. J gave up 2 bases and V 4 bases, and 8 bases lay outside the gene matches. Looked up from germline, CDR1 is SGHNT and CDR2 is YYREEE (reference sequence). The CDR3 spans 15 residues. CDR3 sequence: CASSPGQGSAYEQYF. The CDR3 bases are TGTGCCAGCAGCCCCGGACAGGGCAGTGCCTACGAGCAGTACTTC.

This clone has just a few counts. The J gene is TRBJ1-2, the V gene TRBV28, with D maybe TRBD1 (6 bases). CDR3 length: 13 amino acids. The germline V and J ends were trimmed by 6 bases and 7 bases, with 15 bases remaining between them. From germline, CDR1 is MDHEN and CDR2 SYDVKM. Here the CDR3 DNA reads TGTGCCAGCAGCGAACAGACAGGATTTGGCTACACCTTC. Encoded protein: CASSEQTGFGYTF.

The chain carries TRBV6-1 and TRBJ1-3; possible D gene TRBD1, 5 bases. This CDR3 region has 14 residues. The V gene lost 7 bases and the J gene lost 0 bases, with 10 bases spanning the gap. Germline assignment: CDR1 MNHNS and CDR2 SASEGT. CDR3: CASKQDNSGNTIYF. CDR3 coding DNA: TGTGCCAGCAAGCAGGACAACTCTGGAAACACCATATATTTT.

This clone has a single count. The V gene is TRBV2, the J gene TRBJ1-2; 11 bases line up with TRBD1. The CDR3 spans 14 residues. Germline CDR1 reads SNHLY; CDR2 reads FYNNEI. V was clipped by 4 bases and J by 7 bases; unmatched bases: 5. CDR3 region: CASSGGDRGCGYTF. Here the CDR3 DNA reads TGTGCCAGCAGTGGGGGGGACAGGGGGTGTGGCTACACCTTC.

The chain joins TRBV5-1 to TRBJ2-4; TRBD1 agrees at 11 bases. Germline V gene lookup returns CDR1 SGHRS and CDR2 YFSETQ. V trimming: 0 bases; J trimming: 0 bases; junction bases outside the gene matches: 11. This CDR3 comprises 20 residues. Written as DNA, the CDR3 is TGCGCCAGCAGCTTGGCCTCCTCCTGGACAGGGGGCTTAGCCAAAAACATTCAGTACTTC. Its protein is CASSLASSWTGGLAKNIQYF.

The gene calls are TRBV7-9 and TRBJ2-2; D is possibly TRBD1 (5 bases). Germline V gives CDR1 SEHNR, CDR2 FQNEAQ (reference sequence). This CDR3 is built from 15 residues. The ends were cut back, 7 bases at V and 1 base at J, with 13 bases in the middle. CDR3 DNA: TGTGCCAGCAACGCGGCCGGACAGAACACCGGGGAGCTGTTTTTT. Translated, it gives CASNAAGQNTGELFF.

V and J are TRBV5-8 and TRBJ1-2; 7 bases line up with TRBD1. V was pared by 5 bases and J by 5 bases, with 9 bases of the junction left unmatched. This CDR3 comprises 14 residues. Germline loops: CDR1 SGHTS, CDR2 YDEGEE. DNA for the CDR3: TGTGCCAGCAGGCCTCCGGGACAGAATTATGGCTACACCTTC. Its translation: CASRPPGQNYGYTF.

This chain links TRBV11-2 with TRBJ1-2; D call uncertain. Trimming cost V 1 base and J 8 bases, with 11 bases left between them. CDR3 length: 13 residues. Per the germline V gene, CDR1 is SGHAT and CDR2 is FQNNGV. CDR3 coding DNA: TGTGCCAGCAGCTTAGTTGTAGGGAGCGGCTACACCTTC. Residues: CASSLVVGSGYTF.

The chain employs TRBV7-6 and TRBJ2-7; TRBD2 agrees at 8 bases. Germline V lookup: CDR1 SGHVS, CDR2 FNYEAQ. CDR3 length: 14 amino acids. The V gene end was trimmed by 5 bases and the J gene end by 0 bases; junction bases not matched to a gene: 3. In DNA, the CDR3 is TGTGCCAGCAGCATAACTAGCGGCTCCTACGAGCAGTACTTC. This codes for CASSITSGSYEQYF. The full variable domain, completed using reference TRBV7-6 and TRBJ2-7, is GAGVSQSPRYKVTKRGQDVALRCDPISGHVSLYWYRQALGQGPEFLTYFNYEAQQDKSGLPNDRFSAERPEGSISTLTIQRTEQRDSAMYRCASSITSGSYEQYFGPGTRLTVT.

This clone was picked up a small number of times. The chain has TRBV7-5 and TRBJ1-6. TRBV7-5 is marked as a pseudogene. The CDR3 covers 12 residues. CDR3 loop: CVRSLIGSPLHF. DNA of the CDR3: TGTGTCAGAAGCCTAATTGGTTCACCCCTCCACTTT.

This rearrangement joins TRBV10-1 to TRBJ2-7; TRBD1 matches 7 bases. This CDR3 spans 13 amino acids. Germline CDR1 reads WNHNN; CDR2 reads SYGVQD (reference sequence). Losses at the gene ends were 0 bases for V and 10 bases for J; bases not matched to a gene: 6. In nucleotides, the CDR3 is TGCGCCAGCAGTGAGTCCGGGACAGCTCTACAGTACTTC. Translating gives CASSESGTALQYF.

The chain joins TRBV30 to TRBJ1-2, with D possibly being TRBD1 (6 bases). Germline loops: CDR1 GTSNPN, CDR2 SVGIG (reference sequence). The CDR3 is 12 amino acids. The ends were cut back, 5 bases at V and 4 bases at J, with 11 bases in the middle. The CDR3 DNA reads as TGTGCCTGGGGGACATCTCCCTATGGCTACACCTTC. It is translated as CAWGTSPYGYTF.

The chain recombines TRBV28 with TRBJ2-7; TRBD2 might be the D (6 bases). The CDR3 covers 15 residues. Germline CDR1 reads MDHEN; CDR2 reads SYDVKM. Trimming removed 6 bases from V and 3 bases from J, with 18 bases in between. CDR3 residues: CASSERAPTNYEQYF. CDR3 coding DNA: TGTGCCAGCAGCGAGCGGGCCCCCACGAACTACGAGCAGTACTTC.

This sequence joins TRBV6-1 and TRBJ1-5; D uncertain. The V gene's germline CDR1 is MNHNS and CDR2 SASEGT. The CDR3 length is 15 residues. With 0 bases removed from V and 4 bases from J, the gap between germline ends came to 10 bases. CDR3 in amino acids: CASSEASSQNQPQHF. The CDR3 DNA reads TGTGCCAGCAGTGAAGCATCATCCCAGAATCAGCCCCAGCATTTT.

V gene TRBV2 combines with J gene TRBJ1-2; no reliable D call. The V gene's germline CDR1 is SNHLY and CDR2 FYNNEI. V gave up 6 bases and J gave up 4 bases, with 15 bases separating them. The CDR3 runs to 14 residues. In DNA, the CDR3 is TGTGCCAGCAGCCAGGAACCTGTTGTCTATGGCTACACCTTC. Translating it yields CASSQEPVVYGYTF.

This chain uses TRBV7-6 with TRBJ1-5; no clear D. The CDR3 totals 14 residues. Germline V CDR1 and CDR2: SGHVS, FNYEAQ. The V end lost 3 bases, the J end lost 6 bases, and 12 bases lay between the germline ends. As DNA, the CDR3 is TGTGCCAGCAGCTTGGGTGGGCTTGGTCAGCCCCAGCATTTT. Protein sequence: CASSLGGLGQPQHF. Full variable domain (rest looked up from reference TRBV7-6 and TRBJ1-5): GAGVSQSPRYKVTKRGQDVALRCDPISGHVSLYWYRQALGQGPEFLTYFNYEAQQDKSGLPNDRFSAERPEGSISTLTIQRTEQRDSAMYRCASSLGGLGQPQHFGDGTRLSIL.

Here the CDR3 DNA reads TGTGCCAGCAGTTACATGCGGGAAGATACGCAGTATTTT. Encoded protein: CASSYMREDTQYF. The V call is TRBV6-5, the J call TRBJ2-3, with D perhaps matching TRBD2 (6 bases). The germline gives CDR1 MNHEY, CDR2 SVGAGI. This CDR3 comprises 13 residues. V was pared by 2 bases and J by 5 bases, with 8 bases between.

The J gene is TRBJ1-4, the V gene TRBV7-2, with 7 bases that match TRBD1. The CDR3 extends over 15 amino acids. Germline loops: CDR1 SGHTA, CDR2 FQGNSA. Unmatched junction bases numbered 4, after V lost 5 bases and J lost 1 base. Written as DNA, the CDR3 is TGTGCCAGCAGCCGACAGGGAGGAACTAATGAAAAACTGTTTTTT. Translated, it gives CASSRQGGTNEKLFF.

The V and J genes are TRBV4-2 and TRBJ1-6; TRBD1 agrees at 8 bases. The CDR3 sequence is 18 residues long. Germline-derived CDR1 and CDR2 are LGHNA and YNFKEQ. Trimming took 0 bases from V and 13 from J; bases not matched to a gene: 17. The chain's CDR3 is CASSQDGTQGVLIRPLHF. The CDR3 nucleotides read TGTGCCAGCAGCCAAGATGGGACACAGGGGGTATTAATTCGGCCCCTCCACTTT.

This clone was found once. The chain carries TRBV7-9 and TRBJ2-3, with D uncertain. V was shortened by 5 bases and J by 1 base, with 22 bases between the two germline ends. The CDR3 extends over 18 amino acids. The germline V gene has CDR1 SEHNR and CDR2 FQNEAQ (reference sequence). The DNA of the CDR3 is TGTGCCAGCAGCGGTGAATCGGGTCCAAATAAACGCACAGATACGCAGTATTTT. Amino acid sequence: CASSGESGPNKRTDTQYF.

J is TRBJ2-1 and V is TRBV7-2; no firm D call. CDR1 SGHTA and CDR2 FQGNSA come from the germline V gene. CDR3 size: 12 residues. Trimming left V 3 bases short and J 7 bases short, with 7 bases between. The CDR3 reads CASSFRGNEQFF. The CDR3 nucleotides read TGTGCCAGCAGCTTCCGCGGAAATGAGCAGTTCTTC.

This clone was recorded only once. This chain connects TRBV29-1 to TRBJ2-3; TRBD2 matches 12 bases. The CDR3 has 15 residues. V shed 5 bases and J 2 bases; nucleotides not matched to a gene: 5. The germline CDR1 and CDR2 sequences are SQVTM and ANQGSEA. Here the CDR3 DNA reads TGCAGCGTTCGTACTAGCGGGAGGTTCACAGATACGCAGTATTTT. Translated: CSVRTSGRFTDTQYF.

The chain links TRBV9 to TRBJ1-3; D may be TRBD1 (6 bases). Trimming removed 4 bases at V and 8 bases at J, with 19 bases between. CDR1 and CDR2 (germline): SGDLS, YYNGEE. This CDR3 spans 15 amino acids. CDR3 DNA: TGTGCCAGCAGCCCTTCGGCAGTTAAGGGGGACACCATATATTTT. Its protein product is CASSPSAVKGDTIYF.

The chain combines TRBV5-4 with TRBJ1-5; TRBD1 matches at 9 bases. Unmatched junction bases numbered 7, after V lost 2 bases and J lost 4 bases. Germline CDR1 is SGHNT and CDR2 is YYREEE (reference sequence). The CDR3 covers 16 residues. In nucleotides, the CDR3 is TGTGCCAGCAGCTTCACAGGGGGCGCCCAGAATCAGCCCCAGCATTTT. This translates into CASSFTGGAQNQPQHF. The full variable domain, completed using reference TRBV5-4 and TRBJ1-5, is ETGVTQSPTHLIKTRGQQVTLRCSSQSGHNTVSWYQQALGQGPQFIFQYYREEENGRGNFPPRFSGLQFPNYSSELNVNALELDDSALYLCASSFTGGAQNQPQHFGDGTRLSIL.

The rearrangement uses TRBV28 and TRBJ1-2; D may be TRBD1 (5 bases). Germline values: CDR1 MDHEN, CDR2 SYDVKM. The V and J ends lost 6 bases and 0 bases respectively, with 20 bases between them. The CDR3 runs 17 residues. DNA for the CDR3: TGTGCCAGCAGACCTTACAGGTCCCCGGTAGCTAACTATGGCTACACCTTC. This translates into CASRPYRSPVANYGYTF.

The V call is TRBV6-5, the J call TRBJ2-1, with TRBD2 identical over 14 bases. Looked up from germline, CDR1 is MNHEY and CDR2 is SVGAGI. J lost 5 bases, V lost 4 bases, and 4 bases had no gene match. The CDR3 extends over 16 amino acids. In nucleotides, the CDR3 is TGTGCCAGCAGTTTCCCGGGACTAGCGGGGGACAATGAGCAGTTCTTC. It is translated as CASSFPGLAGDNEQFF.

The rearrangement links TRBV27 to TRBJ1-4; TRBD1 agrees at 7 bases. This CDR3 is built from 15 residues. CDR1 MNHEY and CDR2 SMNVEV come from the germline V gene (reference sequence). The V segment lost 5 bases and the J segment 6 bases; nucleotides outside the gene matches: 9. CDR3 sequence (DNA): TGTGCCAGCAGTGCTCCCGGCAGGGGGGATGAAAAACTGTTTTTT. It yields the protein CASSAPGRGDEKLFF.